A selection of T cell receptor beta chains follows, all from one sample in a study of blood T cell repertoires in COVID-19. Libraries were prepared by immunoSEQ multiplex PCR; TCRdb keeps only in-frame clonotypes and omits some of them. The sample yields fewer than 700,000 clones, roughly 89% seen once. The sample was peripheral blood. The receptors were sampled from a woman in her forties or fifties with COVID-19, enrolled during active disease. Both conserved end residues are part of each CDR3. Only some rows state a clone size, as once, few, many or a class for expanded clones.

>TRBV19|.
CASTLGGVGTEAFF
>TRBV6-2/TRBV6-3|once
CASSPLAGGRLGSTDTQYF
>TRBV19|.
CASSIGGGAGDTQYF
>TRBV18|.
CASSLGSMNTEAFF
>TRBV9|.
CASSFLGTEFTDTQYF
>TRBV18|once
CASSKSGQGNQPQHF
>TRBV2|.
CASSGARDRGLAQYF
>TRBV14|once
CASSQEGNTGELFF
>TRBV2|.
CASSERGLPKTLAKNIQYF
>TRBV30|once
CACTGATSNTEAFF
>TRBV9|.
CASSLKRETGELFF
>TRBV12-3/TRBV12-4|.
CASSFVSEAFF
>TRBV19|.
CASSTLDTEGTQYF
>TRBV5-1|.
CASSLSTGTGNGYTF
>TRBV29-1|many
CSVETRSDPQLDGYTF
>TRBV19|.
CASSISAPGGKGNIQYF
>TRBV5-4|.
CASSPLGTGEIGYTF
>TRBV19|.
CASSRRGEKGEAFF
>TRBV7-2|few
CASSFSMAVSYGYTF
>TRBV13|.
CASSEGQGRNSPLHF
>TRBV15|once
CATSKTFEAFF
>TRBV28|.
CASSTGGGDYGYTF
>TRBV30|.
CAWSVLGGGDSPLHF
>TRBV6-4|.
CASSDFGQWTEAFF
>TRBV11-2|.
CASSLGDRGRIEQFF
>TRBV7-3|.
CASSPRQGIFNEAFF
>TRBV7-8|.
CASSSGYRDTQYF
>TRBV6-5|once
CASESGGASYEQYF
>TRBV5-1|once
CASSFDRGSPQHF
>TRBV2|.
CASSSGQQRNTEAFF
>TRBV7-3|.
CASSLPGGSTEAFF
>TRBV7-2|.
CASSSLQGTEAFF
>TRBV7-8|.
CASSSSRDRHSEAFF
>TRBV5-1|.
CASRSEVTEPTEAFF
>TRBV9|.
CASSVRGLVSGGELFF
>TRBV25-1|.
CASSEYSGSYGYTF